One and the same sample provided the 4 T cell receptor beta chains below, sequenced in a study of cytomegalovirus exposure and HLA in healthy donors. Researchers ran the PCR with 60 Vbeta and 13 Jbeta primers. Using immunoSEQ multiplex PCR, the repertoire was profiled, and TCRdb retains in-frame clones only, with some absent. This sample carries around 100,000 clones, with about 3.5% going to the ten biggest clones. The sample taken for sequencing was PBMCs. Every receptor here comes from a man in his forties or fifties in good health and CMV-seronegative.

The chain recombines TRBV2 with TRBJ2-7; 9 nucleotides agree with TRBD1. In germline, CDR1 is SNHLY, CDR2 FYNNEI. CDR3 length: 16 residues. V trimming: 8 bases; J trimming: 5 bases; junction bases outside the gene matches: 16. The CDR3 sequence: CASDAPGQGKGNEQYF. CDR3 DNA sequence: TGTGCCAGCGACGCACCGGGACAGGGAAAGGGGAACGAGCAGTACTTC.

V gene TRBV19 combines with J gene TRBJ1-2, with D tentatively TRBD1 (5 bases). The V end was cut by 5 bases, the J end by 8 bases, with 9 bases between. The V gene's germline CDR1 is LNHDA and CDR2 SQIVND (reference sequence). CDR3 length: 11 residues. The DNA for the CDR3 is TGTGCCAGTAGTGGGGGGATCGGCTACACCTTC. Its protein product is CASSGGIGYTF. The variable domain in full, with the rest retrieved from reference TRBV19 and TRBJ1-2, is DGGITQSPKYLFRKEGQNVTLSCEQNLNHDAMYWYRQDPGQGLRLIYYSQIVNDFQKGDIAEGYSVSREKKESFPLTVTSAQKNPTAFYLCASSGGIGYTFGSGTRLTVV.

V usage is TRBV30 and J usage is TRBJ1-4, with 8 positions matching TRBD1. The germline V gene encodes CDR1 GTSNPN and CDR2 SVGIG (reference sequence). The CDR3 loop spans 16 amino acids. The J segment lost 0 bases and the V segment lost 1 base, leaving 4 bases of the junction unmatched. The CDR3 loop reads CAWSGAGGTTNEKLFF. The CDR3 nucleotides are TGTGCCTGGAGTGGGGCAGGGGGCACAACTAATGAAAAACTGTTTTTT.

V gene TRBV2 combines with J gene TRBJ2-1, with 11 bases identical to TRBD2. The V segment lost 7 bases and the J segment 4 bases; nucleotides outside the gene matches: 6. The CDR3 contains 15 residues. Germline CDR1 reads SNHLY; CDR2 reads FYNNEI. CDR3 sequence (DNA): TGTGCCAGCAATAGCGGGAGGGCCGTTTACAATGAGCAGTTCTTC. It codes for CASNSGRAVYNEQFF.